The TCR beta chain under discussion was sequenced for a study of blood T cells in healthy people across ages. The authors ran a second PCR of roughly 7 to 11 cycles using a sample-barcoded 5' primer and a J-beta primer mix. Each TCR beta cDNA got a 12-nucleotide random molecular identifier. TCRdb analysed the 5' RACE reads with MiXCR anew, one entry per CDR3 protein. The sample shows approximately 960,000 distinct CDR3 sequences, under 35% of them seen only once. This sample also belongs to another study, concerning T cells of mothers and their children.

Sequenced sample: blood. The receptor was derived from a woman between 35 and 50 years old in good health.

Here the CDR3 DNA reads TGTGCTAGCCCTACTAGCGGGGGGCCCAAATACCCCGAGTTCTTC. Its translation: CASPTSGGPKYPEFF. This chain links TRBV7-7 with TRBJ2-1, with 12 positions matching TRBD2. CDR3 length: 15 amino acids. Looked up from germline, CDR1 is SSHAT and CDR2 is FNYEAQ (reference sequence).